These 9 T cell receptor beta chains were sequenced from one sample in a study of CD4 T cells in relation to SARS-CoV-2 and coronaviruses. Clones were read by immunoSEQ multiplex PCR, and TCRdb kept only the in-frame ones, dropping some. The repertoire holds about 21,000 clones, approximately 82% seen once, with roughly a sixth in the top ten. No antigen has been identified for these receptors. Before the COVID-19 pandemic, during about 2010-2018, CD4+ T cells were taken from unexposed donors. The cells were cultured for about ten days before CD4+ T cells were isolated. The sample comprised CD4+ T cells from PBMCs, cultured in vitro. Source of these receptors: a human donor in good health.

The rearrangement links TRBV5-5 to TRBJ1-2; 10 bases are a match to TRBD1. In germline, CDR1 is SGHKS, CDR2 YYEKEE (reference sequence). There are 15 residues in the CDR3. The trim removed 2 bases at V and 2 bases at J, leaving 3 bases unmatched. The CDR3 region has the DNA TGTGCCAGCAGCTTCGGACAGGGGGGAAACTATGGCTACACCTTC. This gives the protein CASSFGQGGNYGYTF. Based on the CDR3 plus reference TRBV5-5 and TRBJ1-2, the full variable domain is DAGVTQSPTHLIKTRGQQVTLRCSPISGHKSVSWYQQVLGQGPQFIFQYYEKEERGRGNFPDRFSARQFPNYSSELNVNALLLGDSALYLCASSFGQGGNYGYTFGSGTRLTVV.

This clone was seen just once. The chain carries TRBV3-1 (or the pseudogene TRBV3-2) and TRBJ2-1; D gene unclear. Germline V gives CDR1 LGHDT, CDR2 YNNKEL (reference sequence). The CDR3 totals 13 residues. The ends were cut back, 4 bases at V and 5 bases at J, with 9 bases in the middle. The CDR3, as DNA: TGTGCCAGCAGCCGTTCTGGGGACAATGAGCAGTTCTTC. This sequence encodes CASSRSGDNEQFF.

The chain links TRBV7-3 to TRBJ2-5; the match to TRBD2 covers 13 bases. After removal of 3 bases from V and 2 bases from J, the junction contained 9 bases not matched to a gene. CDR1 is SGHTA, CDR2 FQGTGA, per germline. This CDR3 comprises 18 residues. CDR3 bases: TGTGCCAGCAGCTTTGGGACTAGCGGGACCTGGGGTCAAGAGACCCAGTACTTC. The encoded protein is CASSFGTSGTWGQETQYF.

The V call is TRBV3-1 (or the pseudogene TRBV3-2), the J call TRBJ1-1, with TRBD1 matching over 7 bases. The CDR3 contains 15 residues. Germline CDR1 and CDR2: LGHDT and YNNKEL (reference sequence). Trimming took 6 bases from V and 10 from J; bases not matched to a gene: 17. The CDR3 nucleotides read TGTGCCAGCAGGGACATAAAAACCCGGGACAGAGGAGCTTTCTTT. Translating gives CASRDIKTRDRGAFF.

This chain connects TRBV10-3 to TRBJ1-4; D ambiguous. This CDR3 has 14 amino acids. Trimming shortened V by 3 bases and J by 0 bases, and 5 bases separated the two germline ends. Germline CDR1 reads ENHRY; CDR2 reads SYGVKD. DNA for the CDR3: TGTGCCATCAGTGACGGTGCAACTAATGAAAAACTGTTTTTT. It encodes CAISDGATNEKLFF.

V and J are TRBV6-1 and TRBJ2-7; 7 bases align to TRBD1. Germline V lookup: CDR1 MNHNS, CDR2 SASEGT. The V gene end was trimmed by 2 bases and the J gene end by 4 bases; junction bases not matched to a gene: 5. The CDR3 consists of 14 residues. CDR3 DNA: TGTGCCAGCAGTGAATCCAGGGGGTTTTACGAGCAGTACTTC. The encoded protein is CASSESRGFYEQYF.

V and J are TRBV3-1 (or the pseudogene TRBV3-2) and TRBJ2-1; possibly TRBD2 for D (5 bases). The germline V and J ends were trimmed by 0 bases and 7 bases, with 10 bases remaining between them. There are 14 residues in the CDR3. The germline gives CDR1 LGHDT, CDR2 YNNKEL (reference sequence). DNA for the CDR3: TGTGCCAGCAGCCAAGATTCGAGGAGGAATGAGCAGTTCTTC. Translated: CASSQDSRRNEQFF.

The chain employs TRBV5-1 and TRBJ1-5, with 9 bases identical to TRBD1. This CDR3 has 13 residues. Germline V CDR1 and CDR2: SGHRS, YFSETQ. Losses at the gene ends were 4 bases for V and 8 bases for J; bases not matched to a gene: 4. The chain's CDR3 is CASSGTGKEPQHF. DNA of the CDR3: TGCGCCAGCAGCGGGACAGGGAAGGAGCCCCAGCATTTT.

The CDR3 protein is CASSFISGLSSYGYTF. In DNA, the CDR3 is TGTGCCAGCAGCTTCATTTCAGGGTTGAGTAGCTATGGCTACACCTTC. The chain recombines TRBV11-3 with TRBJ1-2, with D possibly matching TRBD1 (5 bases). CDR1 is SGHNT and CDR2 is YENEEA in the germline V gene. The CDR3 spans 16 residues. The V end was cut by 3 bases, the J end by 4 bases, with 18 bases between.